Listed below are T cell receptor beta chains from one sample, sequenced in a study of blood T cell repertoires in COVID-19. Assay used: immunoSEQ multiplex PCR; TCRdb lists only in-frame clones, some missing. The table has about 75,000 clones, under 90% seen once. The sample was peripheral blood. These receptors all stem from a human donor in a cohort sampled during active COVID-19. Each CDR3 is given with its conserved first and last residue. Fields, in order: CDR3 DNA, CDR3 protein, clone size, J gene, D gene, V gene. A D gene is named only where the DNA matches it firmly. The listing skips clone size in some rows; elsewhere it reads once, few, many or a size class.

CDR3 DNA: TGTGCCAGCAGCCGGGACAGGGGCGACGAGCAGTACTTC; CDR3 protein: CASSRDRGDEQYF; clone size: NA; J gene: TRBJ2-7; D gene: TRBD1; V gene: TRBV5-4
CDR3 DNA: TGTGCCAGCAGCCCCGTCCGGAACACTGAAGCTTTCTTT; CDR3 protein: CASSPVRNTEAFF; clone size: NA; J gene: TRBJ1-1; D gene: NA; V gene: TRBV12-3/TRBV12-4
CDR3 DNA: TGCGCCAGCAGCCAAGGGCAACAGGGGGCCCGCGGAGATACGCAGTATTTT; CDR3 protein: CASSQGQQGARGDTQYF; clone size: once; J gene: TRBJ2-3; D gene: TRBD1; V gene: TRBV4-1
CDR3 DNA: TGTGCCAGCAGTTACTCCGGACAGGGACAGCCCCAGCATTTT; CDR3 protein: CASSYSGQGQPQHF; clone size: NA; J gene: TRBJ1-5; D gene: TRBD1; V gene: TRBV6-2/TRBV6-3
CDR3 DNA: TGTGCCAGCAGCCTAATTAACAGGGGGTACGAGCAGTACTTC; CDR3 protein: CASSLINRGYEQYF; clone size: few; J gene: TRBJ2-7; D gene: TRBD1; V gene: TRBV5-5
CDR3 DNA: TGTGCCAGCAGCTTAAGCGGCAGCCTCGTTAAATATGGCTACACCTTC; CDR3 protein: CASSLSGSLVKYGYTF; clone size: NA; J gene: TRBJ1-2; D gene: NA; V gene: TRBV7-2
CDR3 DNA: TGTGCCAGCAGCTTAGGGACTAGGAGGGAAGAGACCCAGTACTTC; CDR3 protein: CASSLGTRREETQYF; clone size: NA; J gene: TRBJ2-5; D gene: TRBD2; V gene: TRBV7-2
CDR3 DNA: TGTGCCAGTAGTACACCGACAGGGGCCAAGAACACTGAAGCTTTCTTT; CDR3 protein: CASSTPTGAKNTEAFF; clone size: NA; J gene: TRBJ1-1; D gene: TRBD1; V gene: TRBV19
CDR3 DNA: TGTGCCAGCAGCTTAGCCAGTGAGGCAGATACGCAGTATTTT; CDR3 protein: CASSLASEADTQYF; clone size: NA; J gene: TRBJ2-3; D gene: NA; V gene: TRBV7-9
CDR3 DNA: TGCGCCAGCACCGAGCCCCCAGGGCTAAACACTGAAGCTTTCTTT; CDR3 protein: CASTEPPGLNTEAFF; clone size: NA; J gene: TRBJ1-1; D gene: NA; V gene: TRBV10-2
CDR3 DNA: TGTGCCAGCAGTTTAGGACTAGCGGGAGGGAGTAATGAGCAGTTCTTC; CDR3 protein: CASSLGLAGGSNEQFF; clone size: NA; J gene: TRBJ2-1; D gene: TRBD2; V gene: TRBV27
CDR3 DNA: TGTGCCAGCAGCTCACCGAAGGGACTAGGGTCCACCGGGGAGCTGTTTTTT; CDR3 protein: CASSSPKGLGSTGELFF; clone size: NA; J gene: TRBJ2-2; D gene: TRBD2; V gene: TRBV7-9
CDR3 DNA: TGTGCCAGCAGCCAAGATTTTACTAGCCCCGATACGCAGTATTTT; CDR3 protein: CASSQDFTSPDTQYF; clone size: NA; J gene: TRBJ2-3; D gene: NA; V gene: TRBV3-1/TRBV3-2
CDR3 DNA: TGCGCCAGCAGCCAAGATCTATTTACTGGAAACACCATATATTTT; CDR3 protein: CASSQDLFTGNTIYF; clone size: NA; J gene: TRBJ1-3; D gene: NA; V gene: TRBV4-3
CDR3 DNA: TGTGCCAGCAGCCGACTACCCGGGGATCGCAATTCACCCCTCCACTTT; CDR3 protein: CASSRLPGDRNSPLHF; clone size: few; J gene: TRBJ1-6; D gene: NA; V gene: TRBV3-1/TRBV3-2
CDR3 DNA: TGTGCCAGCAGTGAATCGCGGGTTGGTTCACCCCTCCACTTT; CDR3 protein: CASSESRVGSPLHF; clone size: NA; J gene: TRBJ1-6; D gene: NA; V gene: TRBV6-1
CDR3 DNA: TGTGCCAGCAGTTACGGGCGGACAGGGGGCTCAGATACGCAGTATTTT; CDR3 protein: CASSYGRTGGSDTQYF; clone size: NA; J gene: TRBJ2-3; D gene: TRBD1; V gene: TRBV6-2/TRBV6-3
CDR3 DNA: TGTGCCAGCAGCCCCAGACAGGGGCTGAACACTGAAGCTTTCTTT; CDR3 protein: CASSPRQGLNTEAFF; clone size: NA; J gene: TRBJ1-1; D gene: TRBD1; V gene: TRBV9
CDR3 DNA: TGTGCCAGTAGTCCCAGCGCCCCAAGACTAGCGGGCTACGAGCAGTACTTC; CDR3 protein: CASSPSAPRLAGYEQYF; clone size: few; J gene: TRBJ2-7; D gene: TRBD2; V gene: TRBV19
CDR3 DNA: TGTGCCAGCATCCCGCCCGGGACAGTCCCCGTAATCCAGCCCCAGCATTTT; CDR3 protein: CASIPPGTVPVIQPQHF; clone size: NA; J gene: TRBJ1-5; D gene: TRBD1; V gene: TRBV28
CDR3 DNA: TGTGCCAGCAGCGTAGGGGCGAACTACGAGCAGTACTTC; CDR3 protein: CASSVGANYEQYF; clone size: NA; J gene: TRBJ2-7; D gene: NA; V gene: TRBV9
CDR3 DNA: TGCGCCAGCAGCTTGGGGCCGGCTGGGCAAGGTCAGCCCCAGCATTTT; CDR3 protein: CASSLGPAGQGQPQHF; clone size: NA; J gene: TRBJ1-5; D gene: NA; V gene: TRBV5-1
CDR3 DNA: TGTGCTAGTGGCCCAGGAGTTTTAGCGGGAGGGAGCTCCTACAATGAGCAGTTCTTC; CDR3 protein: CASGPGVLAGGSSYNEQFF; clone size: NA; J gene: TRBJ2-1; D gene: TRBD2; V gene: TRBV12-5
CDR3 DNA: TGTGCCAGCAGAACGACAGGGGACAACAACAGCAATCAGCCCCAGCATTTT; CDR3 protein: CASRTTGDNNSNQPQHF; clone size: NA; J gene: TRBJ1-5; D gene: TRBD1; V gene: TRBV27
CDR3 DNA: TGTGCCAGCGGCCGTATGGACACTGAAGCTTTCTTT; CDR3 protein: CASGRMDTEAFF; clone size: once; J gene: TRBJ1-1; D gene: NA; V gene: TRBV2
CDR3 DNA: TGTGCCAGCAGCAGAGGGACTGCCCGTCCCTACGAGCAGTACTTC; CDR3 protein: CASSRGTARPYEQYF; clone size: NA; J gene: TRBJ2-7; D gene: NA; V gene: TRBV5-6
CDR3 DNA: TGTGCCAGCAGCTTATTAGCGGTGGGGGACAGGCATAACTACGAGCAGTACTTC; CDR3 protein: CASSLLAVGDRHNYEQYF; clone size: NA; J gene: TRBJ2-7; D gene: TRBD1; V gene: TRBV7-8
CDR3 DNA: TGTGCCAGCAGTGAAGAACCGCGCTCCTACGAGCAGTACTTC; CDR3 protein: CASSEEPRSYEQYF; clone size: NA; J gene: TRBJ2-7; D gene: NA; V gene: TRBV6-1
CDR3 DNA: TGTGCCAGTGGGCAAGAAGATGAAAAACTGTTTTTT; CDR3 protein: CASGQEDEKLFF; clone size: NA; J gene: TRBJ1-4; D gene: NA; V gene: TRBV9
CDR3 DNA: TGTGCCAGAAGCCTCCCGCGGGAATGGGACACAGATACGCAGTATTTT; CDR3 protein: CARSLPREWDTDTQYF; clone size: once; J gene: TRBJ2-3; D gene: NA; V gene: TRBV5-3
CDR3 DNA: TGTGCCAGCAGCCAATCTCGGGGCGGACAGGGCCTTTATGGCTACACCTTC; CDR3 protein: CASSQSRGGQGLYGYTF; clone size: few; J gene: TRBJ1-2; D gene: TRBD1; V gene: TRBV16
CDR3 DNA: TGTGCCAGCAGCCCGCCAGGTCGGGTAGCGGGAAGGACAGATACGCAGTATTTT; CDR3 protein: CASSPPGRVAGRTDTQYF; clone size: NA; J gene: TRBJ2-3; D gene: TRBD2; V gene: TRBV14
CDR3 DNA: TGTGCCAGCAGTTTATCGGCAGGGGGCTATATCTACGAGCAGTACTTC; CDR3 protein: CASSLSAGGYIYEQYF; clone size: NA; J gene: TRBJ2-7; D gene: TRBD1; V gene: TRBV27
CDR3 DNA: TGTGCCAGCAGGATACTAGCAAATGAGCAGTTCTTC; CDR3 protein: CASRILANEQFF; clone size: NA; J gene: TRBJ2-1; D gene: NA; V gene: TRBV6-6
CDR3 DNA: TGTGCCTGGAGTAGGGGCAGCCTCACAGATACGCAGTATTTT; CDR3 protein: CAWSRGSLTDTQYF; clone size: NA; J gene: TRBJ2-3; D gene: NA; V gene: TRBV30
CDR3 DNA: TGCAGCGTTTCGACTAGCGGGGGGGCCGGGGAGACCCAGTACTTC; CDR3 protein: CSVSTSGGAGETQYF; clone size: NA; J gene: TRBJ2-5; D gene: TRBD2; V gene: TRBV29-1
CDR3 DNA: TGTGCCAGCAGCTCGGACAGGCTTAGGACTGAAGCTTTCTTT; CDR3 protein: CASSSDRLRTEAFF; clone size: NA; J gene: TRBJ1-1; D gene: TRBD1; V gene: TRBV7-2
CDR3 DNA: TGTGCCATCAGTGATGTTGCGGGAGGAGGCCACGAGCAGTACTTC; CDR3 protein: CAISDVAGGGHEQYF; clone size: NA; J gene: TRBJ2-7; D gene: TRBD2; V gene: TRBV10-3
CDR3 DNA: TGCGCCAGCAGCCAATCTCTGACTAGCGGGGGGTCTAGCACAGATACGCAGTATTTT; CDR3 protein: CASSQSLTSGGSSTDTQYF; clone size: NA; J gene: TRBJ2-3; D gene: TRBD2; V gene: TRBV4-1
CDR3 DNA: TGTGCCAGTAGTATGGGACTAGCGGTCCCCTACGAGCAGTACTTC; CDR3 protein: CASSMGLAVPYEQYF; clone size: NA; J gene: TRBJ2-7; D gene: TRBD2; V gene: TRBV19
CDR3 DNA: TGTGCCAGCAGCCCAAGCACCACAGATACGCAGTATTTT; CDR3 protein: CASSPSTTDTQYF; clone size: NA; J gene: TRBJ2-3; D gene: NA; V gene: TRBV7-8
CDR3 DNA: TGTGCCAGCAGCGTTCGGGACAGGGCTAGCACAGATACGCAGTATTTT; CDR3 protein: CASSVRDRASTDTQYF; clone size: NA; J gene: TRBJ2-3; D gene: TRBD1; V gene: TRBV9
CDR3 DNA: TGTGCCAGCAGACATGTCTCGACAGGTTACAATGAGCAGTTCTTC; CDR3 protein: CASRHVSTGYNEQFF; clone size: NA; J gene: TRBJ2-1; D gene: NA; V gene: TRBV16
CDR3 DNA: TGTGCCAGCTCACCACAAGGGGGGACAGGGAGTACAGATACGCAGTATTTT; CDR3 protein: CASSPQGGTGSTDTQYF; clone size: NA; J gene: TRBJ2-3; D gene: TRBD1; V gene: TRBV18
CDR3 DNA: TGCGCCAGCAGATATCAGGGTCGTAATGAAAAACTGTTTTTT; CDR3 protein: CASRYQGRNEKLFF; clone size: NA; J gene: TRBJ1-4; D gene: NA; V gene: TRBV4-1
CDR3 DNA: TGTGCCAGCAGCCCAGACCAGGGGGGTTATGGCTACACCTTC; CDR3 protein: CASSPDQGGYGYTF; clone size: NA; J gene: TRBJ1-2; D gene: TRBD1; V gene: TRBV3-1/TRBV3-2
CDR3 DNA: TGCGCCAGCAGAGAGGGGACTAGCGGGGGGGAAAATGAGCAGTTCTTC; CDR3 protein: CASREGTSGGENEQFF; clone size: NA; J gene: TRBJ2-1; D gene: TRBD2; V gene: TRBV10-2